A selection of T cell receptor beta chains follows, all from one sample in a study of OX40 agonist ivuxolimab in advanced cancers. TCRdb's copy holds only in-frame clones and misses some; the assay was immunoSEQ multiplex PCR. In the table there are around 80,000 clones, approximately 86% of which are singletons. Material: CD4+ or CD8+ T cells sorted from blood, obtained in a trial of the OX40 agonist ivuxolimab. These receptors all stem from an adult with an advanced solid tumor such as melanoma, head and neck, liver or kidney cancer. CDR3s include the opening cysteine and the closing phenylalanine or tryptophan. Fields, in order: clone size, J gene, D gene, V gene, CDR3 DNA, CDR3 protein. A D gene is named only where the DNA matches it firmly. Expanded clones get a size class; other rows say once, few or many, or leave the size out.

abundance: .
j_gene: TRBJ2-7
d_gene: TRBD1
v_gene: TRBV7-3
CDR3nt: TGTGCCAGCAGCGCCTCCGGGACAGGGGGGTTCGAGCAGTACTTC
CDR3aa: CASSASGTGGFEQYF

abundance: .
j_gene: TRBJ1-4
d_gene: TRBD1
v_gene: TRBV12-5
CDR3nt: TGTGCTAGTGGTTTGGGGCAAACCGGGACAGGGAGGGAAAAACTGTTTTTT
CDR3aa: CASGLGQTGTGREKLFF

abundance: .
j_gene: TRBJ2-5
d_gene: TRBD2
v_gene: TRBV4-2
CDR3nt: TGTGCCAGCAGCCGAGGCGGGGGGTCCGAAGAGACCCAGTACTTC
CDR3aa: CASSRGGGSEETQYF

abundance: .
j_gene: TRBJ1-4
d_gene: .
v_gene: TRBV6-6
CDR3nt: TGTGCCAGCAGTTTAATCGAGAATGAAAAACTGTTTTTT
CDR3aa: CASSLIENEKLFF

abundance: few
j_gene: TRBJ1-5
d_gene: .
v_gene: TRBV7-9
CDR3nt: TGTGCCAGCAGCTTAGGGTACAGTAATAGCAATCAGCCCCAGCATTTT
CDR3aa: CASSLGYSNSNQPQHF

abundance: .
j_gene: TRBJ2-1
d_gene: TRBD1
v_gene: TRBV11-3
CDR3nt: TGTGCCAGCAGCTTTCCAGGGGGCGGTGAGCAGTTCTTC
CDR3aa: CASSFPGGGEQFF

abundance: few
j_gene: TRBJ2-1
d_gene: .
v_gene: TRBV6-5
CDR3nt: TGTGCCAGCAGAAGGGACTCCTCCTACAATGAGCAGTTCTTC
CDR3aa: CASRRDSSYNEQFF

abundance: .
j_gene: TRBJ1-4
d_gene: .
v_gene: TRBV5-1
CDR3nt: TGCGCCAGCAGTACGACACCTAATGAAAAACTGTTTTTT
CDR3aa: CASSTTPNEKLFF

abundance: few
j_gene: TRBJ1-5
d_gene: TRBD1
v_gene: TRBV6-5
CDR3nt: TGTGCCAGCAGGACAGGGAGCCAGCCCCAGCATTTT
CDR3aa: CASRTGSQPQHF

abundance: .
j_gene: TRBJ2-5
d_gene: .
v_gene: TRBV30
CDR3nt: TGTGCCTGGAGTCGGGCGGAAGACGGACCCCAGTACTTC
CDR3aa: CAWSRAEDGPQYF

abundance: .
j_gene: TRBJ1-3
d_gene: .
v_gene: TRBV30
CDR3nt: TGTGCCTGGAGTCGCACACGGGTTTCGACCGAAGGAAACACCATATATTTT
CDR3aa: CAWSRTRVSTEGNTIYF

abundance: .
j_gene: TRBJ1-2
d_gene: TRBD1
v_gene: TRBV27
CDR3nt: TGTGCCAGCAGTTTCCAACCACCATCCGGGACAGGGCATCCCTATGGCTACACCTTC
CDR3aa: CASSFQPPSGTGHPYGYTF

abundance: .
j_gene: TRBJ2-3
d_gene: .
v_gene: TRBV11-2
CDR3nt: TGTGCCAGCAACCTTTGGGGGCAGGTTCACACAGATACGCAGTATTTT
CDR3aa: CASNLWGQVHTDTQYF

abundance: .
j_gene: TRBJ2-5
d_gene: TRBD1
v_gene: TRBV11-2
CDR3nt: TGTGCCAGCAGCTTTAATTCGGGACAGTCGGAGACCCAGTACTTC
CDR3aa: CASSFNSGQSETQYF

abundance: .
j_gene: TRBJ1-2
d_gene: TRBD1
v_gene: TRBV5-4
CDR3nt: TGTGCCAGCAGCTTGTGGAACAGGGGGGGCTATGGCTACACCTTC
CDR3aa: CASSLWNRGGYGYTF

abundance: .
j_gene: TRBJ2-7
d_gene: TRBD2
v_gene: TRBV5-1
CDR3nt: TGCGCCAGCAGCTTGGGCCCTAGCGGGGGGGACTACGAGCAGTACTTC
CDR3aa: CASSLGPSGGDYEQYF

abundance: .
j_gene: TRBJ2-1
d_gene: .
v_gene: TRBV2
CDR3nt: TGTGCCAGCAGTCCTCTCCATAGCTCCTACAATGAGCAGTTCTTC
CDR3aa: CASSPLHSSYNEQFF

abundance: .
j_gene: TRBJ1-2
d_gene: TRBD1
v_gene: TRBV27
CDR3nt: TGTGCCAGCAGCCCCGGGGACAGGGGCAGGGGCTACACCTTC
CDR3aa: CASSPGDRGRGYTF

abundance: once
j_gene: TRBJ2-2
d_gene: TRBD1
v_gene: TRBV19
CDR3nt: TGTGCCAGTAGTTTGCCAGGGGGCACCGGGGAGCTGTTTTTT
CDR3aa: CASSLPGGTGELFF

abundance: .
j_gene: TRBJ2-5
d_gene: TRBD2
v_gene: TRBV7-2
CDR3nt: TGTGCCAGCAGCTTAGGGACGACTAGCGGGAGGCGAGAGACCCAGTACTTC
CDR3aa: CASSLGTTSGRRETQYF

abundance: few
j_gene: TRBJ2-3
d_gene: .
v_gene: TRBV4-1
CDR3nt: TGCGCCAGCAGCCATCCACAAACTGATACGCAGTATTTT
CDR3aa: CASSHPQTDTQYF

abundance: .
j_gene: TRBJ1-5
d_gene: .
v_gene: TRBV5-5
CDR3nt: TGTGCCAGCAGCTTGGCGGGGCCAGGGGGCAATCAGCCCCAGCATTTT
CDR3aa: CASSLAGPGGNQPQHF

abundance: medium-sized
j_gene: TRBJ2-6
d_gene: .
v_gene: TRBV5-4
CDR3nt: TGTGCCAGCAGCTTATGGTTGGGAAGGGGGGCTGATGGGGCCAACGTCCTGACTTTC
CDR3aa: CASSLWLGRGADGANVLTF

abundance: .
j_gene: TRBJ1-5
d_gene: .
v_gene: TRBV9
CDR3nt: TGTGCCAGCAGCGTAGAGGGCGTCGTCAATCAGCCCCAGCATTTT
CDR3aa: CASSVEGVVNQPQHF

abundance: once
j_gene: TRBJ2-2
d_gene: TRBD2
v_gene: TRBV6-6
CDR3nt: TGTGCCAGCACTACAGGACTAGCGGGAACCGGGGAGCTGTTTTTT
CDR3aa: CASTTGLAGTGELFF

abundance: .
j_gene: TRBJ2-7
d_gene: TRBD2
v_gene: TRBV7-6
CDR3nt: TGTGCCAGCAGCTTGGACGGACTAGCGGGAGACTACGAGCAGTACTTC
CDR3aa: CASSLDGLAGDYEQYF

abundance: .
j_gene: TRBJ1-5
d_gene: .
v_gene: TRBV30
CDR3nt: TGTGCCTGGAGTGTAGGAGGGACTGGTCAGCCCCAGCATTTT
CDR3aa: CAWSVGGTGQPQHF

abundance: .
j_gene: TRBJ2-7
d_gene: .
v_gene: TRBV5-1
CDR3nt: TGCGCCAGCAGCCCGGACAGCGATCCCTACGAGCAGTACTTC
CDR3aa: CASSPDSDPYEQYF

abundance: .
j_gene: TRBJ2-1
d_gene: TRBD2
v_gene: TRBV7-8
CDR3nt: TGTGCCAGCAGCCCGGGACTAGGGCGCAATGAGCAGTTCTTC
CDR3aa: CASSPGLGRNEQFF

abundance: few
j_gene: TRBJ2-6
d_gene: TRBD1
v_gene: TRBV11-3
CDR3nt: TGTGCCAGCAGCTCGGACAGGGCTGGGGCCAACGTCCTGACTTTC
CDR3aa: CASSSDRAGANVLTF

abundance: .
j_gene: TRBJ2-1
d_gene: TRBD2
v_gene: TRBV29-1
CDR3nt: TGCAGCGTTAGAAGCGGGGGATCCTACAATGAGCAGTTCTTC
CDR3aa: CSVRSGGSYNEQFF

abundance: .
j_gene: TRBJ2-1
d_gene: TRBD2
v_gene: TRBV7-2
CDR3nt: TGTGCCAGCACCTACCAACTAGCGGGGGGGCACAATGAGCAGTTCTTC
CDR3aa: CASTYQLAGGHNEQFF

abundance: .
j_gene: TRBJ2-1
d_gene: .
v_gene: TRBV7-2
CDR3nt: TGTGCCAGCAGCACGCTAGCGTCCTCCTACAATGAGCAGTTCTTC
CDR3aa: CASSTLASSYNEQFF

abundance: .
j_gene: TRBJ2-5
d_gene: TRBD1
v_gene: TRBV2
CDR3nt: TGTGCCAGCAGTGGGGACAGACAAGAGACCCAGTACTTC
CDR3aa: CASSGDRQETQYF

abundance: .
j_gene: TRBJ2-7
d_gene: .
v_gene: TRBV2
CDR3nt: TGTGCCAGCAGCGGGCAGCAGGAGTCAAAGGAGCAGTACTTC
CDR3aa: CASSGQQESKEQYF

abundance: .
j_gene: TRBJ1-2
d_gene: TRBD1
v_gene: TRBV6-5
CDR3nt: TGTGCCAGCAGTAGAGGACAGGGGGCTAACTATGGCTACACCTTC
CDR3aa: CASSRGQGANYGYTF

abundance: .
j_gene: TRBJ1-1
d_gene: .
v_gene: TRBV9
CDR3nt: TGTGCCAGCAGCACAATGAACACTGAAGCTTTCTTT
CDR3aa: CASSTMNTEAFF

abundance: .
j_gene: TRBJ2-1
d_gene: TRBD1
v_gene: TRBV14
CDR3nt: TGTGCCAGCAGCCAAGAACAGGGGGTCTACAATGAGCAGTTCTTC
CDR3aa: CASSQEQGVYNEQFF

abundance: few
j_gene: TRBJ1-5
d_gene: TRBD1
v_gene: TRBV18
CDR3nt: TGTGCCAGCTCACCCGTACAGGGGCGGGTTGGTCAGCCCCAGCATTTT
CDR3aa: CASSPVQGRVGQPQHF

abundance: .
j_gene: TRBJ1-2
d_gene: .
v_gene: TRBV6-6
CDR3nt: TGTGCCAGCAGTTACGAGGGACGGATATCTAGCTATGGCTACACCTTC
CDR3aa: CASSYEGRISSYGYTF

abundance: .
j_gene: TRBJ2-7
d_gene: .
v_gene: TRBV28
CDR3nt: TGTGCCAGCAGTTTAAGGCATGAAGAGTACTTC
CDR3aa: CASSLRHEEYF

abundance: .
j_gene: TRBJ1-1
d_gene: .
v_gene: TRBV6-1
CDR3nt: TGTGCCAGCAATGATAGGGACACTGAAGCTTTCTTT
CDR3aa: CASNDRDTEAFF